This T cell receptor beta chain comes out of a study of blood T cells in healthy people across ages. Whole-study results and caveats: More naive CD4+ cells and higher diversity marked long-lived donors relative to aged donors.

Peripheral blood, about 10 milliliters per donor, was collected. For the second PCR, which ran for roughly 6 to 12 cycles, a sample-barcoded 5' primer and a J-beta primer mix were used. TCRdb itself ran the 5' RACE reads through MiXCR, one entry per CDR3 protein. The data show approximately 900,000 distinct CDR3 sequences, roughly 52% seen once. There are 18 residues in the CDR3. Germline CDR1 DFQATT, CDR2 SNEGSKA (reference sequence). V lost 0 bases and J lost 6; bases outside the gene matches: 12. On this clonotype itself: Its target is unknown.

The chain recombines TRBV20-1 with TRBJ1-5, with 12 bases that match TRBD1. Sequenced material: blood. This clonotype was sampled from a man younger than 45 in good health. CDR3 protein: CSARDLLGGGQGAQPQHF. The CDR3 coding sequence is TGCAGTGCTAGAGATCTATTGGGGGGGGGACAGGGGGCTCAGCCCCAGCATTTT.